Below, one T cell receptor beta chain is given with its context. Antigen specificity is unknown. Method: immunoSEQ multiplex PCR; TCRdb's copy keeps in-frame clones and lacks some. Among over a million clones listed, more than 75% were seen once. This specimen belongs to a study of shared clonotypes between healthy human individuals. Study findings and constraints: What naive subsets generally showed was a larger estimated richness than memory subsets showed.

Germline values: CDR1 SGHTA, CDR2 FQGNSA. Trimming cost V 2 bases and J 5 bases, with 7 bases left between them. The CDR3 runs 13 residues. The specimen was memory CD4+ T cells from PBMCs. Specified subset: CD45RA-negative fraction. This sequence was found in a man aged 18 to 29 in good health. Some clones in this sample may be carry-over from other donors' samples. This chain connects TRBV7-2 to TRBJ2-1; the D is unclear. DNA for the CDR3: TGTGCCAGCAGCTTACTTCCAGACAATGAGCAGTTCTTC. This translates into CASSLLPDNEQFF. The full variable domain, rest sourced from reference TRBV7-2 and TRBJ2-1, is GAGVSQSPSNKVTEKGKDVELRCDPISGHTALYWYRQSLGQGLEFLIYFQGNSAPDKSGLPSDRFSAERTGGSVSTLTIQRTQQEDSAVYLCASSLLPDNEQFFGPGTRLTVL.